Listed below are T cell receptor beta chains from one sample, sequenced in a study of T cells in Graves' hyperthyroidism and ophthalmopathy. TCRdb redid the calling of the multiplex PCR reads with MiXCR, one entry per CDR3 protein. Of fewer than 800,000 distinct CDR3 sequences in the sample, about 17% were seen once. The specimen sequenced was blood. These receptors came from a man between 18 and 29 years old with Graves' hyperthyroidism. Both conserved end residues are part of each CDR3. A D gene is named only where the DNA matches it firmly. Not every row has a clone size; where given, it reads once, few, many or a size class.

clone_size,d_call,j_call,v_call,cdr3_aa,cdr3_nt
few,NA,TRBJ2-7,TRBV19,CASSVTGTSYEQYF,TGTGCCAGTAGTGTAACCGGGACTTCCTACGAGCAGTACTTC
many,NA,TRBJ1-1,TRBV6-1,CASSYGEHTEAFF,TGTGCCAGCAGTTATGGGGAGCACACTGAAGCTTTCTTT
few,TRBD2,TRBJ2-5,TRBV4-2,CASSQGLAGDRETQYF,TGTGCCAGCAGCCAAGGACTAGCGGGAGATCGAGAGACCCAGTACTTC
many,TRBD2,TRBJ2-7,TRBV2,CASLGLGGYEQYF,TGTGCCAGCCTCGGACTAGGAGGCTACGAGCAGTACTTC
many,NA,TRBJ2-7,TRBV7-3,CASSPSAGAYEQYF,TGTGCCAGCAGCCCATCGGCAGGGGCCTACGAGCAGTACTTC
NA,NA,TRBJ1-1,TRBV4-3,CASSQDHRLPNTEAFF,TGCGCCAGCAGCCAAGATCACCGACTACCGAACACTGAAGCTTTCTTT
many,TRBD1,TRBJ1-2,TRBV12-3/TRBV12-4,CASSLARRGQGYGYTF,TGTGCCAGCAGTTTAGCGCGAAGGGGGCAGGGCTATGGCTACACCTTC
many,TRBD2,TRBJ2-1,TRBV2,CASSGGLNNEQFF,TGTGCCAGCTCGGGAGGGCTCAACAATGAGCAGTTCTTC
NA,NA,TRBJ2-5,TRBV27,CASSFGRLGETQYF,TGTGCCAGCAGTTTTGGTCGCCTCGGAGAGACCCAGTACTTC
NA,TRBD1,TRBJ1-1,TRBV5-1,CASSLQGRGHTEAFF,TGCGCCAGCAGCTTGCAGGGCAGGGGGCACACTGAAGCTTTCTTT
NA,TRBD1,TRBJ1-5,TRBV24-1,CATSDPTGGTDQPQHF,TGTGCCACCAGTGATCCTACAGGGGGCACAGATCAGCCCCAGCATTTT
NA,TRBD1,TRBJ1-4,TRBV20-1,CSAGGQGATNEKLFF,TGCAGTGCTGGGGGACAGGGCGCAACTAATGAAAAACTGTTTTTT
NA,NA,TRBJ2-5,TRBV7-9,CASSPRDGRQETQYF,TGTGCCAGCAGCCCTAGGGACGGTCGCCAAGAGACCCAGTACTTC
many,TRBD1,TRBJ1-2,TRBV11-3,CASSLDPQGASGYTF,TGTGCCAGCAGCTTGGATCCACAGGGGGCGTCGGGCTACACCTTC
many,NA,TRBJ2-7,TRBV5-1,CASSRRTLEEQYF,TGCGCCAGCAGCCGACGGACCCTTGAAGAGCAGTACTTC
NA,NA,TRBJ2-7,TRBV28,CASSVQAYEQYF,TGTGCCAGCAGTGTACAGGCCTACGAGCAGTACTTC
many,NA,TRBJ2-1,TRBV11-2,CASSFPEGGYNEQFF,TGTGCCAGCAGCTTTCCTGAAGGGGGGTACAATGAGCAGTTCTTC
NA,TRBD1,TRBJ2-7,TRBV6-5,CASSSGTGGEQYF,TGTGCCAGCAGTTCAGGGACAGGGGGAGAGCAGTACTTC
NA,NA,TRBJ2-5,TRBV5-1,CASSLLFLRQETQYF,TGCGCCAGCAGCCTATTATTCCTCAGGCAAGAGACCCAGTACTTC
few,NA,TRBJ2-7,TRBV4-2,CASSQDGAGAYEQYF,TGTGCCAGCAGCCAAGATGGGGCAGGGGCCTACGAGCAGTACTTC
few,NA,TRBJ1-1,TRBV6-2/TRBV6-3,CASSYGDFNTEAFF,TGTGCCAGCAGTTACGGGGATTTTAACACTGAAGCTTTCTTT
many,TRBD1,TRBJ1-6,TRBV6-2/TRBV6-3,CASSYAHRGNSPLHF,TGTGCCAGCAGTTACGCTCACAGGGGGAATTCACCCCTCCACTTT
many,NA,TRBJ1-2,TRBV15,CATSSVREVDGYTF,TGTGCCACCAGCAGCGTCAGGGAAGTTGATGGCTACACCTTC
many,TRBD1,TRBJ1-2,TRBV12-3/TRBV12-4,CASSFGQGMYYGYTF,TGTGCCAGCAGTTTCGGACAGGGAATGTACTATGGCTACACCTTC
NA,NA,TRBJ2-7,TRBV7-9,CASSPAGSTYEQYF,TGTGCCAGCAGCCCAGCGGGCTCCACCTACGAGCAGTACTTC
NA,NA,TRBJ2-2,TRBV9,CASSVAGDSGELFF,TGTGCCAGCAGCGTAGCAGGGGATAGCGGGGAGCTGTTTTTT
many,NA,TRBJ2-1,TRBV29-1,CSVGPRLLNEQFF,TGCAGCGTGGGCCCGAGACTTCTCAATGAGCAGTTCTTC
few,NA,TRBJ2-5,TRBV11-3,CASTEQEETQYF,TGTGCCAGCACGGAACAGGAAGAGACCCAGTACTTC
many,NA,TRBJ2-7,TRBV28,CASSPPGVKFTYEQYF,TGTGCCAGCAGCCCGCCCGGGGTGAAGTTCACCTACGAGCAGTACTTC
many,TRBD1,TRBJ2-7,TRBV14,CASSQDRALEQYF,TGTGCCAGCAGCCAGGACAGGGCTCTCGAGCAGTACTTC
NA,NA,TRBJ2-1,TRBV12-3/TRBV12-4,CASRLGRSSGGFF,TGTGCCAGCAGATTAGGACGCTCAAGCGGCGGGTTCTTC
many,TRBD2,TRBJ2-7,TRBV20-1,CSASHSGTYEQYF,TGCAGTGCTAGTCATAGCGGGACCTACGAGCAGTACTTC
NA,NA,TRBJ2-2,TRBV5-1,CASSTAGITGELFF,TGCGCCAGCAGTACGGCGGGGATTACCGGGGAGCTGTTTTTT
many,NA,TRBJ2-2,TRBV13,CASSRRFGELFF,TGTGCCAGCAGCAGACGATTCGGGGAGCTGTTTTTT
NA,NA,TRBJ2-2,TRBV28,CASSSSGFLARTGELFF,TGTGCCAGCAGTAGTTCCGGGTTCCTAGCGAGGACCGGGGAGCTGTTTTTT
few,NA,TRBJ1-2,TRBV13,CASSLGRDYNYGYTF,TGTGCCAGCAGCTTAGGCCGGGACTATAACTATGGCTACACCTTC
few,TRBD2,TRBJ2-7,TRBV6-1,CASGGLAGNEQYF,TGTGCCAGCGGTGGACTAGCGGGAAACGAGCAGTACTTC
many,TRBD1,TRBJ1-6,TRBV2,CASSTPTGKLIGSGALHF,TGTGCCAGCAGTACCCCGACAGGGAAATTGATCGGGTCGGGCGCCCTCCACTTT
many,TRBD1,TRBJ1-2,TRBV28,CASNSGQGVIYGYTF,TGTGCCAGCAACTCCGGACAGGGGGTTATCTATGGCTACACCTTC
many,TRBD1,TRBJ2-3,TRBV24-1,CATSVGQGWSDTQYF,TGTGCCACCAGTGTCGGACAGGGGTGGTCGGATACGCAGTATTTT
NA,NA,TRBJ2-5,TRBV14,CASSQAHAGSGQYF,TGTGCCAGCAGCCAGGCCCACGCAGGGTCGGGCCAGTACTTC
many,TRBD1,TRBJ1-1,TRBV6-1,CASSFEDRGNTEAFF,TGTGCCAGCAGTTTTGAGGACAGGGGGAACACTGAAGCTTTCTTT
NA,TRBD1,TRBJ2-5,TRBV20-1,CSAGQAGDQYF,TGCAGTGCTGGACAGGCAGGGGACCAGTACTTC
few,NA,TRBJ2-4,TRBV6-1,CASSPLGLSKNIQYF,TGTGCCAGCAGTCCCCTCGGGTTATCCAAAAACATTCAGTACTTC
NA,TRBD2,TRBJ2-2,TRBV6-4,CASSDSNSGDIGELFF,TGTGCCAGCAGTGACTCGAATAGCGGGGACATCGGGGAGCTGTTTTTT
NA,NA,TRBJ1-2,TRBV20-1,CSARKQSNYGYTF,TGCAGTGCTAGAAAACAGTCTAACTATGGTTACACCTTC
NA,TRBD2,TRBJ2-1,TRBV4-2,CASSQGREFYEQFF,TGTGCCAGCAGCCAAGGGCGGGAGTTCTATGAGCAGTTCTTC
many,TRBD1,TRBJ1-5,TRBV6-1,CASSEDAGGGQPQHF,TGTGCCAGCAGTGAAGATGCAGGGGGGGGTCAGCCCCAGCATTTT
many,TRBD2,TRBJ2-3,TRBV7-3,CASSPGGGRAADTQYF,TGTGCCAGCAGCCCCGGGGGCGGGAGGGCCGCAGATACGCAGTATTTT
NA,TRBD2,TRBJ2-1,TRBV20-1,CSAATRLAGDEQFF,TGCAGTGCCGCCACCCGACTAGCGGGCGATGAGCAGTTCTTC
NA,NA,TRBJ2-7,TRBV12-3/TRBV12-4,CASSSLREGAYEQYF,TGTGCCAGCAGCTCCTTACGGGAGGGGGCTTACGAGCAGTACTTC
NA,NA,TRBJ1-1,TRBV11-1,CASSFNRDGWTEAFF,TGTGCCAGCAGCTTCAACAGGGATGGTTGGACTGAAGCTTTCTTT
many,NA,TRBJ2-7,TRBV7-2,CASSLGQRGSLYEQYF,TGTGCCAGCAGCTTGGGACAGCGGGGCTCTCTCTACGAGCAGTACTTC
NA,NA,TRBJ2-3,TRBV7-8,CASSLEVSLFTDTQYF,TGTGCCAGCAGCTTAGAAGTCAGTCTTTTCACAGATACGCAGTATTTT